This T cell receptor beta chain was profiled in a study of T cell responses to AZD1222 COVID-19 vaccine. Study results and caveats: Spike-wide coverage was observed for vaccine-associated CD4 TCRs, with dominant responses at 160-218 and 743-854. In a largely white British group with more females than males, clonal diversity was possibly underestimated.

The germline CDR1 and CDR2 sequences are KGHDR and SFDVKD. V dropped 3 bases and J dropped 5 bases, with 16 bases sitting between them. The CDR3 is 15 residues long. Regarding this clone: What it recognizes is unknown.

Sequencing was performed with immunoSEQ multiplex PCR; in TCRdb, only in-frame clones are kept and a portion is missing. The sample lists some 150,000 clones, about 92% occurring once. This clonotype was sampled from an adult in good health. Sequenced material: peripheral blood, taken on day 0 of AZD1222 vaccination. The J gene is TRBJ2-7, the V gene TRBV24-1; D call uncertain. The CDR3 loop reads CATSDPTSSLDEQYF. In DNA, the CDR3 is TGTGCCACCAGTGATCCGACCTCTAGTCTTGACGAGCAGTACTTC.